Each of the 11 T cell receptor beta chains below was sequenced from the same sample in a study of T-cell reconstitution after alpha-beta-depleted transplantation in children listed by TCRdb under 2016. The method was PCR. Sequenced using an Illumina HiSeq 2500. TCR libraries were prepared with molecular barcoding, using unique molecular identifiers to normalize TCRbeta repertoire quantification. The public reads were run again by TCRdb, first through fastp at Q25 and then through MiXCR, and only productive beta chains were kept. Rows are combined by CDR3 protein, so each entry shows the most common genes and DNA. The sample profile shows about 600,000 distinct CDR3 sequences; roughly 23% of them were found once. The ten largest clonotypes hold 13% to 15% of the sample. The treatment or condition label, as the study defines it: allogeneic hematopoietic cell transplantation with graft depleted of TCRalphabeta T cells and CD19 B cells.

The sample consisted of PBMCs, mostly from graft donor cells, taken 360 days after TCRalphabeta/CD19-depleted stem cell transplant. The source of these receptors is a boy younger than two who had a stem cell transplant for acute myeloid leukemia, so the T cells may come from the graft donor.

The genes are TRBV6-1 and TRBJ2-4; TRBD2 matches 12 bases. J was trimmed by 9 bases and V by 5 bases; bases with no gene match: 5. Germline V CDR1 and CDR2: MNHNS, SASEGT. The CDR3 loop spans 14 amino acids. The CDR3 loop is CASSLAGGQSIQYF. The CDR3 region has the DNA TGTGCCAGCAGTCTAGCGGGGGGGCAAAGCATTCAGTACTTC.

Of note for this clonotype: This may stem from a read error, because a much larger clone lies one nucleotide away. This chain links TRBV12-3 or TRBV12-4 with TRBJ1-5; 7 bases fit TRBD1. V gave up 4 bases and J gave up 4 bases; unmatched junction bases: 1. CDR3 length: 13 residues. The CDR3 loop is CASSSGQNQPQHF. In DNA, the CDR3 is TGTGCCAGCAGTTCGGGACAGAATCAGCCCCAGCATTTT.

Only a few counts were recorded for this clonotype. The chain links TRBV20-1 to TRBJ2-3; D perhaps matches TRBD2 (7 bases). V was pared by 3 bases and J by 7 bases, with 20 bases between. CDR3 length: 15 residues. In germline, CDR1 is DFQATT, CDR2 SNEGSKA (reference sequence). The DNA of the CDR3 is TGCAGTGCTAGGTCGGGGGGCGGGGGCTTGAATACGCAGTATTTT. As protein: CSARSGGGGLNTQYF.

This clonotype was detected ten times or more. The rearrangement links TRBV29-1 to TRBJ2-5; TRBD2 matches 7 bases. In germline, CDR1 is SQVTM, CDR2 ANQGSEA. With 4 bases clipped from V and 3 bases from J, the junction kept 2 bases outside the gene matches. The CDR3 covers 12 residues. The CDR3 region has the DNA TGCAGCGTTGCGGCGGGGGAAGAGACCCAGTACTTC. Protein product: CSVAAGEETQYF.

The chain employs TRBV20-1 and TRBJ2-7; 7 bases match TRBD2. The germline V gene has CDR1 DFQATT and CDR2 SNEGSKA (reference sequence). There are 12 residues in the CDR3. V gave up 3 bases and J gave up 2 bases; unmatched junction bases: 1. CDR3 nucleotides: TGCAGTGCTAGGGGGAGGGCCTACGAGCAGTACTTC. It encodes CSARGRAYEQYF.

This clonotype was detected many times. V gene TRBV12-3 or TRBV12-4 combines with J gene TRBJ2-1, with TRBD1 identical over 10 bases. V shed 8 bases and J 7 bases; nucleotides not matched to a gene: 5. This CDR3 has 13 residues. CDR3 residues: CASGDRGRNEQFF. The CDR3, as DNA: TGTGCCAGCGGGGACAGGGGTCGGAATGAGCAGTTCTTC.

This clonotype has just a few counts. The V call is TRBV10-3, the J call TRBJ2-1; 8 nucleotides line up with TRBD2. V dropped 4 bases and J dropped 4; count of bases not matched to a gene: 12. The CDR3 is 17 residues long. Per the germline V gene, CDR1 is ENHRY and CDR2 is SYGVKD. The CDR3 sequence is CAISGSLHREGYNEQFF. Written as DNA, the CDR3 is TGTGCCATCAGTGGCTCCTTACACCGGGAGGGTTACAATGAGCAGTTCTTC.

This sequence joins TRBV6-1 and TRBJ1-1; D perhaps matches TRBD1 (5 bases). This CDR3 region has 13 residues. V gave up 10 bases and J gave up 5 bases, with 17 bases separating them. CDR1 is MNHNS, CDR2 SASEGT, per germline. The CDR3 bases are TGTGCCACCCACTATGGGGGTGGAACTGAAGCTTTCTTT. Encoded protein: CATHYGGGTEAFF.

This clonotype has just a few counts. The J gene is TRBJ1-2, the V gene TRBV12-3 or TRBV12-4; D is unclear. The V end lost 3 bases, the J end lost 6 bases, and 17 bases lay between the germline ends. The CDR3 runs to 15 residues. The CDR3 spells CASSFRDPTPNGYTF. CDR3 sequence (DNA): TGTGCCAGCAGTTTTCGCGATCCGACCCCCAATGGCTACACCTTC.

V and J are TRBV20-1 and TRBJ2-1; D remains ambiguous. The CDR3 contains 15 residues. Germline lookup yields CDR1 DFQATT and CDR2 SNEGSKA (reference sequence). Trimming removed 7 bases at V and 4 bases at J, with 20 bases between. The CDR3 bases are TGCAGTGTTCCCCCCACTACGCCAGTTTACAATGAGCAGTTCTTC. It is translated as CSVPPTTPVYNEQFF.

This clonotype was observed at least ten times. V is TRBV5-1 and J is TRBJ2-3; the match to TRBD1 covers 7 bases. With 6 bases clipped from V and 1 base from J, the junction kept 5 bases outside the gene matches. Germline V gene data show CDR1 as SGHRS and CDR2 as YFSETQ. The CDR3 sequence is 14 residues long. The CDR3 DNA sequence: TGCGCCAGCAACCCCGGGACAGGCACAGATACGCAGTATTTT. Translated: CASNPGTGTDTQYF.